This T cell receptor (beta chain) emerged from a study of CD8+CD57+ T cells in acquired aplastic anemia. About the research overall: CD4+ reads averaged roughly 9.8 million in healthy donors.

Germline V gene sequence: CDR1 DFQATT, CDR2 SNEGSKA (reference sequence). The V gene lost 7 bases and the J gene lost 7 bases, with 13 bases spanning the gap. The CDR3 sequence is 11 residues long. Profiles of TCR beta VDJ and CDR3 were generated from a genomic DNA template. TCRdb recomputed calls from the reads with MiXCR, one row per CDR3 protein. The sample has some 210,000 distinct CDR3 sequences, under 65% seen once; the top ten hold approximately 32%. General study findings and limits: Overlapping CD8+ CDR3 repertoires of patients and controls contained about 27 shared sequences.

Turning to this clonotype: Its target is unknown.

The chain joins TRBV20-1 to TRBJ1-2; D possibly corresponds to TRBD1 (5 bases). Sequencing was carried out using sorted CD4+, CD8+, or CD8+CD57+ T cells (not recorded which) from PBMCs. The receptor's source is a human donor in good health. The CDR3 bases are TGCAGTGTTGTAGGGGCTGGTGGCTACACCTTC. Translated: CSVVGAGGYTF.